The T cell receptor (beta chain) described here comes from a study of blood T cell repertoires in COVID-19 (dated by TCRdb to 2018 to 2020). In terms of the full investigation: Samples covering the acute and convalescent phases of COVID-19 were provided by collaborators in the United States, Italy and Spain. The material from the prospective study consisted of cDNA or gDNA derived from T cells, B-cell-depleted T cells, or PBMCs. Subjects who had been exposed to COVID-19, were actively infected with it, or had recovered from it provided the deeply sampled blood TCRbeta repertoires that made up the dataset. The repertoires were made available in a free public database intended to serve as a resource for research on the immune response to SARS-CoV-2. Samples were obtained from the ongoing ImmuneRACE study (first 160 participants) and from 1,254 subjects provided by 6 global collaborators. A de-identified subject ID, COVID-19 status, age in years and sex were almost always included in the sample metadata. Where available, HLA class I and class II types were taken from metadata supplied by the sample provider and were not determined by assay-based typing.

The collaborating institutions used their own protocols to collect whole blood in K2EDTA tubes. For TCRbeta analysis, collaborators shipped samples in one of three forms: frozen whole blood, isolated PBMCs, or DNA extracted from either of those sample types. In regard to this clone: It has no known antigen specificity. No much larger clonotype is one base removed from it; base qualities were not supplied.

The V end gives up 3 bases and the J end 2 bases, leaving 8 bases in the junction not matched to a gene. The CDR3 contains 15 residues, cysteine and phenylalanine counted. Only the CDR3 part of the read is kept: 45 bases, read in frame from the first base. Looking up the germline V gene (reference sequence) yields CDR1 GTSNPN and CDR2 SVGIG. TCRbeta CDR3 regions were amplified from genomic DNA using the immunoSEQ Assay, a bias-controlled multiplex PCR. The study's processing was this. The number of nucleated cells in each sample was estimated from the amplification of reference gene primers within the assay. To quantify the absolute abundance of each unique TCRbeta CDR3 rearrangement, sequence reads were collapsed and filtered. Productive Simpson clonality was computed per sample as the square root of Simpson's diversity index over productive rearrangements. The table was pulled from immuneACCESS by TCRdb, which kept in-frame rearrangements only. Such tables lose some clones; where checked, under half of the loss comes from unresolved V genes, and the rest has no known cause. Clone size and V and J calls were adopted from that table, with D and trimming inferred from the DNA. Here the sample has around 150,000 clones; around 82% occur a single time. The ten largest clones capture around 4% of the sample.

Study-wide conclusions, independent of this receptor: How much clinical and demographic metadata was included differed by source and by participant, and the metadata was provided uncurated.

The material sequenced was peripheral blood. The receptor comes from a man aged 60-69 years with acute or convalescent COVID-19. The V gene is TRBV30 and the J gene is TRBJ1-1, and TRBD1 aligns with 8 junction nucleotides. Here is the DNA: TGTGCCTGGAGCCCAGGGGGCGGGGGCAACACTGAAGCTTTCTTT. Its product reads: CAWSPGGGGNTEAFF.